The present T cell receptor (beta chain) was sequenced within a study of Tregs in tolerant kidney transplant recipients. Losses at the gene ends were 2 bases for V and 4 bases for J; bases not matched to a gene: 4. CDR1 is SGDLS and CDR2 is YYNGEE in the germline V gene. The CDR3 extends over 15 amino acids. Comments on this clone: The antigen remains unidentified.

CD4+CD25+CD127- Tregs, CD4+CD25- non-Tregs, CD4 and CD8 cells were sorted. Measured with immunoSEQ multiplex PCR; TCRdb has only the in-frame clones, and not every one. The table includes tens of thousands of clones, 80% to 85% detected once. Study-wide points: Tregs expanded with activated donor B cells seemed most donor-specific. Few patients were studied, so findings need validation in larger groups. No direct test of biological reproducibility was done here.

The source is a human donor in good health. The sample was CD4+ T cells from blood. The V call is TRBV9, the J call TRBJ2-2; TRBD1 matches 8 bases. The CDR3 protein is CASSVWTGSTGELFF. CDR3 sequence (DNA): TGTGCCAGCAGCGTCTGGACAGGGAGCACCGGGGAGCTGTTTTTT.